The 22 T cell receptor beta chains below come from one sample, sequenced in a study of CD8 T cells in Susac syndrome. An amount of RNA that ranged from roughly 0.5 to 1 ug was reverse transcribed with random hexamers. From the immunoSEQ multiplex PCR reads, TCRdb called clonotypes with MiXCR, one entry per CDR3 protein. This sample carries some 120,000 distinct CDR3 sequences, approximately 90% of them seen once, and the ten largest clones take roughly 0.25%. Sequenced material: CD8+ T cells from PBMCs. These receptors were collected from a human donor with multiple sclerosis.

This clonotype showed up just once. This rearrangement joins TRBV12-3 or TRBV12-4 to TRBJ2-2; D unresolved. V dropped 7 bases and J dropped 7 bases, with 10 bases sitting between them. There are 12 residues in the CDR3. The CDR3 here is CASTIGGGELFF. Written as DNA, the CDR3 is TGTGCCAGCACCATCGGTGGCGGGGAGCTGTTTTTT.

The chain recombines TRBV7-9 with TRBJ2-5; 8 nucleotides agree with TRBD1. J lost 5 bases, V lost 1 base, and 6 bases had no gene match. The CDR3 runs to 15 residues. From germline, CDR1 is SEHNR and CDR2 FQNEAQ (reference sequence). The CDR3 coding sequence is TGTGCCAGCAGCTTAGGGACAGGGTTAGAGGAGACCCAGTACTTC. This encodes CASSLGTGLEETQYF.

The rearrangement uses TRBV3-1 and TRBJ2-1, with 10 bases lining up with TRBD2. The CDR3 has 18 residues. Trimming at V came to 0 bases and at J to 8 bases, leaving 13 bases not matched to a gene. Germline V gene data show CDR1 as LGHDT and CDR2 as YNNKEL (reference sequence). CDR3: CASSQEPSGSITLDEQFF. The CDR3 DNA sequence: TGTGCCAGCAGCCAAGAGCCTAGCGGGAGCATAACCCTAGATGAGCAGTTCTTC.

The chain employs TRBV7-9 and TRBJ2-2, with 7 bases matching TRBD1. V shed 5 bases, J shed 1 base, and the junction held 4 bases outside the gene matches. The germline gives CDR1 SEHNR, CDR2 FQNEAQ (reference sequence). CDR3 size: 15 residues. DNA of the CDR3: TGTGCCAGCAGCCCGCGGACAGGGAACACCGGGGAGCTGTTTTTT. The encoded protein is CASSPRTGNTGELFF.

The rearrangement links TRBV15 to TRBJ1-1; D may be TRBD1 (6 bases). The V end lost 10 bases, the J end lost 1 base, and 13 bases lay between the germline ends. The CDR3 consists of 13 residues. In germline, CDR1 is LNHNV, CDR2 YYDKDF (reference sequence). CDR3 bases: TGTGCCAGTACACCGGACAGGAACACTGAAGCTTTCTTT. Translated, it gives CASTPDRNTEAFF.

Notes on this clonotype: Relative to the germline gene, one junction end is altered; a read error may explain this. The chain combines TRBV30 with TRBJ1-1; the D gene is possibly TRBD1 (5 bases). The V gene's germline CDR1 is GTSNPN and CDR2 SVGIG (reference sequence). The CDR3 extends over 10 amino acids. This CDR3 is CAWSQGPLYF. The CDR3 DNA sequence: TGTGCCTGGAGTCAGGGACCGCTTTATTTT.

The chain links TRBV4-1 to TRBJ2-7; the D call may be TRBD1 or TRBD2 (5 bases each). Germline V lookup: CDR1 MGHRA, CDR2 YSYEKL. Trimming left V 5 bases short and J 3 bases short, with 29 bases between. This CDR3 contains 19 residues. The CDR3 DNA sequence: TGCGCCAGCAGCGGATCCATAGGGGTCCAGCGGAATCGAGTCTACGAGCAGTACTTC. It encodes CASSGSIGVQRNRVYEQYF.

V is TRBV9 and J is TRBJ2-2; D is possibly TRBD2 (6 bases). This CDR3 comprises 15 residues. The V end was cut by 3 bases, the J end by 8 bases, with 17 bases between. CDR1 is SGDLS, CDR2 YYNGEE, per germline. CDR3 protein: CASSATSGTAGELFF. The CDR3 bases are TGTGCCAGCAGCGCGACATCCGGGACTGCTGGGGAGCTGTTTTTT. Together with reference TRBV9 and TRBJ2-2, the CDR3 gives the full variable domain: DSGVTQTPKHLITATGQRVTLRCSPRSGDLSVYWYQQSLDQGLQFLIQYYNGEERAKGNILERFSAQQFPDLHSELNLSSLELGDSALYFCASSATSGTAGELFFGEGSRLTVL.

The V call is TRBV18, the J call TRBJ2-1; D might be TRBD2 (6 bases). The CDR3 has 14 amino acids. Germline V gene sequence: CDR1 KGHSH, CDR2 LQKENI. The V end lost 5 bases, the J end lost 8 bases, and 16 bases lay between the germline ends. CDR3: CASSSRTNMDEQFF. Here the CDR3 DNA reads TGTGCCAGCTCATCTCGGACTAATATGGATGAGCAGTTCTTC. The variable domain in full, with the rest retrieved from reference TRBV18 and TRBJ2-1, is NAGVMQNPRHLVRRRGQEARLRCSPMKGHSHVYWYRQLPEEGLKFMVYLQKENIIDESGMPKERFSAEFPKEGPSILRIQQVVRGDSAAYFCASSSRTNMDEQFFGPGTRLTVL.

The gene calls are TRBV7-9 and TRBJ1-2; 8 bases fit TRBD1. CDR3 length: 14 residues. With V trimmed by 4 bases and J by 4 bases, 5 bases remained unmatched. The germline V gene encodes CDR1 SEHNR and CDR2 FQNEAQ (reference sequence). The CDR3 DNA reads TGTGCCAGCAGCTCCCCGGGACAGGCCTATGGCTACACCTTC. This codes for CASSSPGQAYGYTF.

This chain links TRBV2 with TRBJ2-5; no reliable D call. The CDR3 spans 13 residues. Germline V gene data show CDR1 as SNHLY and CDR2 as FYNNEI. The V end was cut by 3 bases, the J end by 2 bases, with 7 bases between. The CDR3 nucleotides are TGTGCCAGCAGTGATCTGGAACAAGAGACCCAGTACTTC. This translates into CASSDLEQETQYF.

V and J are TRBV11-2 and TRBJ2-1; possible D gene TRBD1, 6 bases. V lost 5 bases to trimming and J lost 5 bases, with 13 bases between them. The CDR3 length is 14 residues. Germline values: CDR1 SGHAT, CDR2 FQNNGV. CDR3 nucleotide sequence: TGTGCCAGCAGCAACAGGGACGAGGACAATGAGCAGTTCTTC. Translated: CASSNRDEDNEQFF.

J is TRBJ1-1 and V is TRBV30, with unresolved D. The germline V and J ends were trimmed by 2 bases and 0 bases, with 7 bases remaining between them. The CDR3 loop spans 13 amino acids. Looked up from germline, CDR1 is GTSNPN and CDR2 is SVGIG (reference sequence). The CDR3 region has the DNA TGTGCCTGGAGTACGGATCTGAACACTGAAGCTTTCTTT. Translated: CAWSTDLNTEAFF.

J is TRBJ2-7 and V is TRBV20-1, with 9 bases matching TRBD1. This CDR3 contains 15 residues. The V and J ends lost 0 bases and 4 bases, in that order; junction bases with no gene match: 7. Germline V CDR1 and CDR2: DFQATT, SNEGSKA (reference sequence). This CDR3 reads CSARDLRTGVYEQYF. The CDR3 nucleotides read TGCAGTGCTAGAGACCTTAGGACAGGGGTGTACGAGCAGTACTTC.

The genes are TRBV29-1 and TRBJ1-1, with D perhaps matching TRBD1 (6 bases). Germline loops: CDR1 SQVTM, CDR2 ANQGSEA. Trimming took off 6 bases at V and 3 bases at J, with 23 bases between the two ends. The CDR3 has 16 residues. This CDR3 reads CSVMGLSRRGDTEAFF. In DNA form, the CDR3 reads TGCAGCGTGATGGGACTCTCCCGAAGGGGGGACACTGAAGCTTTCTTT.

In its sample, this clonotype was seen once. This chain connects TRBV27 to TRBJ1-1; weak D call: TRBD1 (5 bases). V was trimmed by 6 bases and J by 5 bases, leaving 16 bases between them. CDR1 MNHEY and CDR2 SMNVEV come from the germline V gene (reference sequence). The CDR3 consists of 14 residues. CDR3 residues: CASRRGSRRTEAFF. The DNA of the CDR3 is TGTGCCAGCAGACGGGGCTCCAGGCGGACTGAAGCTTTCTTT.

J is TRBJ2-3 and V is TRBV2; 12 bases line up with TRBD2. V was pared by 1 base and J by 2 bases, with 4 bases of the junction left unmatched. Per the germline V gene, CDR1 is SNHLY and CDR2 is FYNNEI. This CDR3 contains 17 residues. The CDR3 region is CASSEGWTSGNTDTQYF. Here the CDR3 DNA reads TGTGCCAGCAGTGAAGGCTGGACTAGCGGGAACACAGATACGCAGTATTTT.

The chain recombines TRBV30 with TRBJ2-1, with 9 bases lining up with TRBD2. The CDR3 sequence is 15 residues long. V trimming: 4 bases; J trimming: 8 bases; junction bases outside the gene matches: 12. Germline-derived CDR1 and CDR2 are GTSNPN and SVGIG (reference sequence). In nucleotides, the CDR3 is TGTGCCTGGACCCCCGGATCTAGCGGGAATGATGAGCAGTTCTTC. As protein: CAWTPGSSGNDEQFF.

This chain joins TRBV7-9 and TRBJ2-7; 7 bases are shared with TRBD1. The junction had 5 bases not matched to a gene; V was cut back by 5 bases and J by 4 bases. This CDR3 is 13 amino acids long. Looked up from germline, CDR1 is SEHNR and CDR2 is FQNEAQ (reference sequence). CDR3 region: CASSPRTGYEQYF. In DNA form, the CDR3 reads TGTGCCAGCAGCCCGCGGACAGGTTACGAGCAGTACTTC. The variable domain in full, with the rest retrieved from reference TRBV7-9 and TRBJ2-7, is DTGVSQNPRHKITKRGQNVTFRCDPISEHNRLYWYRQTLGQGPEFLTYFQNEAQLEKSRLLSDRFSAERPKGSFSTLEIQRTEQGDSAMYLCASSPRTGYEQYFGPGTRLTVT.

V is TRBV9 and J is TRBJ1-2; D gene ambiguous. Trimming shortened V by 0 bases and J by 3 bases, and 6 bases separated the two germline ends. Germline V CDR1 and CDR2: SGDLS, YYNGEE. This CDR3 is 13 amino acids long. The CDR3, as DNA: TGTGCCAGCAGCGTAGTTTCAGACTATGGCTACACCTTC. This encodes CASSVVSDYGYTF.

This clonotype was recorded a few times. The chain links TRBV5-6 to TRBJ2-6; no reliable D call. Germline V gene data show CDR1 as SGHDT and CDR2 as YYEEEE. V was trimmed by 2 bases and J by 1 base, leaving 7 bases between them. The CDR3 has 15 amino acids. The chain's CDR3 is CASSLGISGANVLTF. The CDR3 nucleotides are TGTGCCAGCAGCTTAGGGATTTCTGGGGCCAACGTCCTGACTTTC. The whole variable domain, filled in from reference TRBV5-6 and TRBJ2-6, reads DAGVTQSPTHLIKTRGQQVTLRCSPKSGHDTVSWYQQALGQGPQFIFQYYEEEERQRGNFPDRFSGHQFPNYSSELNVNALLLGDSALYLCASSLGISGANVLTFGAGSRLTVL.

The chain uses TRBV30 and TRBJ2-7; D tentatively reads TRBD1 or TRBD2 (5 bases each). The CDR3 has 12 amino acids. Germline CDR1 reads GTSNPN; CDR2 reads SVGIG (reference sequence). Trimming cost V 2 bases and J 5 bases, with 10 bases left between them. CDR3 nucleotide sequence: TGTGCCTGGAGTCTGGGGGACCACGAGCAGTACTTC. It is translated as CAWSLGDHEQYF.